The clone carrying this T cell receptor beta chain appeared a few times. HTBI primers from iRepertoire and Arm-PCR of CDR3 regions yielded the TCR beta libraries. TCRdb used MiXCR to reprocess the multiplex PCR reads, holding one entry per CDR3 protein. The profile covers approximately 560,000 distinct CDR3 sequences, with 16% appearing a single time and 9.5% to 15% taken by the ten largest. The data derive from a study of regulatory T cells in long-lasting Graves disease. This CDR3 spans 13 amino acids. Trimming removed 0 bases at V and 5 bases at J, with 9 bases between. CDR1 is SGDLS and CDR2 is YYNGEE in the germline V gene. As for time point: newly diagnosed GD, antithyroid drugs for less than 3 months. Generation of the TCR library employed RNA extracted from PBMCs. The sample also formed part of further work on T cells in Graves' hyperthyroidism and ophthalmopathy. That study reports: Diagnosis relied on clinical symptoms, serum thyroxine and TRAb, thyroid ultrasound and orbital computed tomography.

The origin of this receptor is a man younger than 35 with Graves disease. Specimen: peripheral blood mononuclear cells (PBMCs), collected at new diagnosis, from a patient treated with antithyroid drugs. The chain couples TRBV9 to TRBJ2-7; D uncertain. The DNA of the CDR3 is TGTGCCAGCAGCGTAGGTCAGGTCCACGAGCAGTACTTC. This gives the protein CASSVGQVHEQYF.